This is a list of T cell receptor beta chains from one sample in a study of memory CD4+ T cells and cytomegalovirus serostatus. Libraries were prepared by immunoSEQ multiplex PCR; TCRdb keeps only in-frame clonotypes and omits some of them. The data contain over 65,000 clones, about 70% of them singletons. Sequenced input: memory CD4+ T cells from blood. The receptors derive from an adult in good health and CMV-seropositive. The CDR3 runs from the conserved cysteine through the conserved F or W. A D gene is named only where the DNA matches it firmly. Clone size is shown for a subset of rows, as once, few, many or a class of expanded clone.

j_call: TRBJ2-1
v_call: TRBV4-2
clone_size: .
d_call: TRBD2
cdr3_nt: TGTGCCAGCAGCCAAGAAGGGGCTAGCGGGACCCCCTACAATGAGCAGTTCTTC
cdr3_aa: CASSQEGASGTPYNEQFF

j_call: TRBJ2-1
v_call: TRBV6-7
clone_size: .
d_call: .
cdr3_nt: TGTGCCAGCAGTCCCTCCAATGAGCAGTTCTTC
cdr3_aa: CASSPSNEQFF

j_call: TRBJ1-3
v_call: TRBV5-1
clone_size: .
d_call: .
cdr3_nt: TGCGCCAGCAGGAGTGGCTCTGGAAACACCATATATTTT
cdr3_aa: CASRSGSGNTIYF

j_call: TRBJ1-1
v_call: TRBV11-2
clone_size: .
d_call: TRBD1
cdr3_nt: TGTGCCAGCAGCTCGCGAAACTTGGGACAGCATCACACTGAAGCTTTCTTT
cdr3_aa: CASSSRNLGQHHTEAFF

j_call: TRBJ2-1
v_call: TRBV6-6
clone_size: .
d_call: .
cdr3_nt: TGTGCCAGCACCCGGACTCGGGCGAGGGAAAATGAGCAGTTCTTC
cdr3_aa: CASTRTRARENEQFF

j_call: TRBJ1-1
v_call: TRBV6-6
clone_size: few
d_call: TRBD1
cdr3_nt: TGTGCCAGCAGTTACCCCGGACAGGGGAACACTGAAGCTTTCTTT
cdr3_aa: CASSYPGQGNTEAFF

j_call: TRBJ2-2
v_call: TRBV10-3
clone_size: few
d_call: .
cdr3_nt: TGTGCCATCGGGCCTTCTAACACCGGGGAGCTGTTTTTT
cdr3_aa: CAIGPSNTGELFF

j_call: TRBJ2-1
v_call: TRBV5-1
clone_size: .
d_call: TRBD2
cdr3_nt: TGCGCCAGCAGGGTTCTAGCGGACTTATACAATGAGCAGTTCTTC
cdr3_aa: CASRVLADLYNEQFF

j_call: TRBJ1-1
v_call: TRBV6-1
clone_size: .
d_call: TRBD1
cdr3_nt: TGTGCCAGCAGGAGTGAACAGGGGGGGAACACTGAAGCTTTCTTT
cdr3_aa: CASRSEQGGNTEAFF

j_call: TRBJ2-7
v_call: TRBV28
clone_size: many
d_call: .
cdr3_nt: TGTGCCAGCAATACGGTCTCCTACGAGCAGTACTTC
cdr3_aa: CASNTVSYEQYF

j_call: TRBJ2-2
v_call: TRBV13
clone_size: .
d_call: TRBD1
cdr3_nt: TGTGCCAGCAGCCGACTGGGACAGGGAAACACCGGGGAGCTGTTTTTT
cdr3_aa: CASSRLGQGNTGELFF

j_call: TRBJ2-5
v_call: TRBV7-7
clone_size: .
d_call: TRBD2
cdr3_nt: TGTGCCAGCAGCGTGCAGGGGACTAGCGGGGTGGGGACCCAGTACTTC
cdr3_aa: CASSVQGTSGVGTQYF

j_call: TRBJ2-1
v_call: TRBV19
clone_size: .
d_call: .
cdr3_nt: TGTGCCAGTAGTACCCTTAGGGGGAACATTTACAATGAGCAGTTCTTC
cdr3_aa: CASSTLRGNIYNEQFF

j_call: TRBJ1-6
v_call: TRBV27
clone_size: few
d_call: .
cdr3_nt: TGTGCCAGCCGATTTAACAGGGACTCCTATAATTCACCCCTCCACTTT
cdr3_aa: CASRFNRDSYNSPLHF

j_call: TRBJ1-2
v_call: TRBV19
clone_size: few
d_call: .
cdr3_nt: TGTGCCAGTAGTCACGGGAACTATGGCTACACCTTC
cdr3_aa: CASSHGNYGYTF

j_call: TRBJ2-3
v_call: TRBV6-1
clone_size: .
d_call: TRBD2
cdr3_nt: TGTGCCAGCAGTGAAGCGCCCCAACTAGCGGGGGGAGATACGCAGTATTTT
cdr3_aa: CASSEAPQLAGGDTQYF

j_call: TRBJ2-7
v_call: TRBV25-1
clone_size: .
d_call: TRBD1
cdr3_nt: TGTGCCAGCAGCTCCGGGACAGGGGTCAACGAGCAGTACTTC
cdr3_aa: CASSSGTGVNEQYF

j_call: TRBJ2-7
v_call: TRBV11-1
clone_size: .
d_call: TRBD2
cdr3_nt: TGTGCCAGCAGCTCCCCCGAAGCGGGGCACTACGAGCAGTACTTC
cdr3_aa: CASSSPEAGHYEQYF

j_call: TRBJ1-3
v_call: TRBV5-1
clone_size: .
d_call: .
cdr3_nt: TGCGCCAGCAGCTTGGACGGGGTACAGTCTTTCTCTGGAAACACCATATATTTT
cdr3_aa: CASSLDGVQSFSGNTIYF

j_call: TRBJ2-7
v_call: TRBV28
clone_size: few
d_call: TRBD1
cdr3_nt: TGTGCCAGCAGCCGCCGAGGGACAGGGGGCGTCGAGCAGTACTTC
cdr3_aa: CASSRRGTGGVEQYF

j_call: TRBJ1-1
v_call: TRBV7-3
clone_size: .
d_call: .
cdr3_nt: TGTGCCAGCAGCTTCGACCCCAACACTGAAGCTTTCTTT
cdr3_aa: CASSFDPNTEAFF

j_call: TRBJ1-3
v_call: TRBV4-1
clone_size: .
d_call: .
cdr3_nt: TGCGCCAGCAGCCGGCAGACGGCAGCGACTGGAAACACCATATATTTT
cdr3_aa: CASSRQTAATGNTIYF

j_call: TRBJ1-2
v_call: TRBV29-1
clone_size: few
d_call: TRBD1
cdr3_nt: TGCAGCGTAGCCACTGGGACAGGGAATGGCTACACCTTC
cdr3_aa: CSVATGTGNGYTF

j_call: TRBJ2-5
v_call: TRBV14
clone_size: .
d_call: TRBD2
cdr3_nt: TGTGCCAGCAGCGAGGGACTAGCGGGAGGACAAGAGACCCAGTACTTC
cdr3_aa: CASSEGLAGGQETQYF

j_call: TRBJ2-7
v_call: TRBV30
clone_size: .
d_call: TRBD2
cdr3_nt: TGTGCCTGGACCGGGAGGGTAGCGGGATCCCTAAACGAGCAGTACTTC
cdr3_aa: CAWTGRVAGSLNEQYF

j_call: TRBJ1-2
v_call: TRBV30
clone_size: .
d_call: .
cdr3_nt: TGTGCCTGGAGCATAAGACAGGATTATGGCTACACCTTC
cdr3_aa: CAWSIRQDYGYTF

j_call: TRBJ2-7
v_call: TRBV19
clone_size: .
d_call: .
cdr3_nt: TGTGCCAGCAGTAGGCTTGGGGAGGAGGGCGAGCAGTACTTC
cdr3_aa: CASSRLGEEGEQYF

j_call: TRBJ1-2
v_call: TRBV29-1
clone_size: once
d_call: .
cdr3_nt: TGCAGCGTTGAAAGGTCTTCCGCGGGCGGCTACACCTTC
cdr3_aa: CSVERSSAGGYTF

j_call: TRBJ1-2
v_call: TRBV19
clone_size: .
d_call: TRBD1
cdr3_nt: TGTGCCAGTAGTATAACTAAGACAGGGGGTACTCGTGGCTACACCTTC
cdr3_aa: CASSITKTGGTRGYTF

j_call: TRBJ1-4
v_call: TRBV2
clone_size: .
d_call: TRBD1
cdr3_nt: TGTGCCAGCAGTGTAGGACAGGGCGGGCAAGAAAAACTGTTTTTT
cdr3_aa: CASSVGQGGQEKLFF

j_call: TRBJ1-5
v_call: TRBV19
clone_size: .
d_call: .
cdr3_nt: TGTGCCAGTAGTATAGATCTTGACCAGCCCCAGCATTTT
cdr3_aa: CASSIDLDQPQHF

j_call: TRBJ1-2
v_call: TRBV21-1
clone_size: once
d_call: .
cdr3_nt: TGTGCCAGCAGCAAACCAATGTCCCGGGCCTTATGCGGCTACACCTTC
cdr3_aa: CASSKPMSRALCGYTF

j_call: TRBJ1-2
v_call: TRBV10-3
clone_size: .
d_call: .
cdr3_nt: TGTGCCATCAGTGACGAAGGGAAGTCATACTATGGCTACACCTTC
cdr3_aa: CAISDEGKSYYGYTF

j_call: TRBJ2-7
v_call: TRBV28
clone_size: .
d_call: TRBD2
cdr3_nt: TGTGCCAGCATAGCGGGGGGGAGCGGGAGTTCGAACGAGCAGTACTTC
cdr3_aa: CASIAGGSGSSNEQYF

j_call: TRBJ2-1
v_call: TRBV7-6
clone_size: .
d_call: .
cdr3_nt: TGTGCCAGCAGCTTAGAAGCTTACCCCAATGAGCAGTTCTTC
cdr3_aa: CASSLEAYPNEQFF

j_call: TRBJ1-1
v_call: TRBV19
clone_size: once
d_call: .
cdr3_nt: TGTGCCAGTAGACATGGGGGGCTCGGAACTTTCTTT
cdr3_aa: CASRHGGLGTFF

j_call: TRBJ1-1
v_call: TRBV5-6
clone_size: .
d_call: .
cdr3_nt: TGTGCCAGCAGCCCCCGAAGCTCCTGGGGGCTCACTGAAGCTTTCTTT
cdr3_aa: CASSPRSSWGLTEAFF

j_call: TRBJ2-5
v_call: TRBV7-3
clone_size: few
d_call: .
cdr3_nt: TGTGCCAGCAGCCTCTCCGGTGGAGCTCGGGAGACCCAGTACTTC
cdr3_aa: CASSLSGGARETQYF

j_call: TRBJ2-7
v_call: TRBV11-2
clone_size: few
d_call: .
cdr3_nt: TGTGCCAGCAGCTTAGGGGCAGGGGAGCAGTACTTC
cdr3_aa: CASSLGAGEQYF

j_call: TRBJ2-1
v_call: TRBV28
clone_size: .
d_call: .
cdr3_nt: TGTGCCAGCAGTTTAGAGGCAGCCCTCCTGCAGTTCTTC
cdr3_aa: CASSLEAALLQFF

j_call: TRBJ1-2
v_call: TRBV28
clone_size: .
d_call: TRBD1
cdr3_nt: TGTGCCAGCAGCAGGACAGGCGAAGCTAACTATGGCTACACCTTC
cdr3_aa: CASSRTGEANYGYTF

j_call: TRBJ2-1
v_call: TRBV27
clone_size: once
d_call: TRBD1
cdr3_nt: TGTGCCAGCAGTTTATCGACAGGGAGCAAGCAGTTCTTC
cdr3_aa: CASSLSTGSKQFF

j_call: TRBJ2-7
v_call: TRBV19
clone_size: .
d_call: TRBD1
cdr3_nt: TGTGCCAGTAGTCTCCACCGGGACAGCACCTACGAGCAGTACTTC
cdr3_aa: CASSLHRDSTYEQYF

j_call: TRBJ2-1
v_call: TRBV10-3
clone_size: .
d_call: .
cdr3_nt: TGTGCCATCAGTGAACCGCGCGGTGAGCAGTTCTTC
cdr3_aa: CAISEPRGEQFF

j_call: TRBJ2-7
v_call: TRBV14
clone_size: .
d_call: .
cdr3_nt: TGTGCCAGCAGCCAACCGGGACGGCTCTACGAGCAGTACTTC
cdr3_aa: CASSQPGRLYEQYF

j_call: TRBJ2-2
v_call: TRBV23-1
clone_size: .
d_call: .
cdr3_nt: TGCGCCTATATAAACAGGGAGAGCGGCACCGGGGAGCTGTTTTTT
cdr3_aa: CAYINRESGTGELFF

j_call: TRBJ1-6
v_call: TRBV2
clone_size: .
d_call: .
cdr3_nt: TGTGCCAGCAAGGTAGGGGTAAATTCACCCCTCCACTTT
cdr3_aa: CASKVGVNSPLHF

j_call: TRBJ2-4
v_call: TRBV28
clone_size: .
d_call: .
cdr3_nt: TGTGCCAGCAGTATCAGGGATGTTGGGAACATTCAGTACTTC
cdr3_aa: CASSIRDVGNIQYF

j_call: TRBJ1-2
v_call: TRBV6-1
clone_size: .
d_call: TRBD1
cdr3_nt: TGTGCCAGCACTCGACAGGGGAGTTTCTATGGCTACACCTTC
cdr3_aa: CASTRQGSFYGYTF

j_call: TRBJ2-2
v_call: TRBV2
clone_size: .
d_call: .
cdr3_nt: TGTGCCAGCAGTCGGGGGGCCGACGGGGAGCTGTTTTTT
cdr3_aa: CASSRGADGELFF